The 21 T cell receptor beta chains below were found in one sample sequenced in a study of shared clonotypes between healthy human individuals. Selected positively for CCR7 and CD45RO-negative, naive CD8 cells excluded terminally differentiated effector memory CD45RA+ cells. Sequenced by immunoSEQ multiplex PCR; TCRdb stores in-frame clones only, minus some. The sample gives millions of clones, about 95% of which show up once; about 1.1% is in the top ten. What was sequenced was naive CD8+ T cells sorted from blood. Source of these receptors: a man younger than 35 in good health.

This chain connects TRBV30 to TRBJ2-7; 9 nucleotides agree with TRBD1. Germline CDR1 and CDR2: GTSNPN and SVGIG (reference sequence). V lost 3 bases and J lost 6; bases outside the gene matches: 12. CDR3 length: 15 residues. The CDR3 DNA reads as TGTGCCTGGAGCCCCGCTCCCGGGACAGGGACCGAGCAGTACTTC. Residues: CAWSPAPGTGTEQYF. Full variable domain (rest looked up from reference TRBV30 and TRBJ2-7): SQTIHQWPATLVQPVGSPLSLECTVEGTSNPNLYWYRQAAGRGLQLLFYSVGIGQISSEVPQNLSASRPQDRQFILSSKKLLLSDSGFYLCAWSPAPGTGTEQYFGPGTRLTVT.

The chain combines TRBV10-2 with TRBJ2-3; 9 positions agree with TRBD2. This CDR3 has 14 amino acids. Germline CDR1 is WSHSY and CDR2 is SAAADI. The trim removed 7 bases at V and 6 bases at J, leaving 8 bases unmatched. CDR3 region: CASKGTSGRDTQYF. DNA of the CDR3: TGCGCCAGCAAAGGGACCAGCGGGAGGGATACGCAGTATTTT.

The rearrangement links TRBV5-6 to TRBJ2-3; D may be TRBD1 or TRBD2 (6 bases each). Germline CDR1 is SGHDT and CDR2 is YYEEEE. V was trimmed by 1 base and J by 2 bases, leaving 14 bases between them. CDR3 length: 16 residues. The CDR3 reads CASSLPTGAYTDTQYF. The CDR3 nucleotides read TGTGCCAGCAGCTTGCCTACGGGGGCCTACACAGATACGCAGTATTTT.

The CDR3 loop reads CASSPPEEINQPQHF. In DNA, the CDR3 is TGTGCCAGCAGTCCCCCGGAAGAGATCAATCAGCCCCAGCATTTT. The J gene is TRBJ1-5, the V gene TRBV27; no clear D. V was clipped by 5 bases and J by 3 bases, with 14 bases between them. Germline V gene lookup returns CDR1 MNHEY and CDR2 SMNVEV (reference sequence). CDR3 length: 15 residues.

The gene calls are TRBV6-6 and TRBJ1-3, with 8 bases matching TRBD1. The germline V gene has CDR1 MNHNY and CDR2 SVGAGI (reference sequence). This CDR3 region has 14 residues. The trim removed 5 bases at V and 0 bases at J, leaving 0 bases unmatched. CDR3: CASSGTGSGNTIYF. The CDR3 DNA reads TGTGCCAGCAGTGGGACAGGCTCTGGAAACACCATATATTTT.

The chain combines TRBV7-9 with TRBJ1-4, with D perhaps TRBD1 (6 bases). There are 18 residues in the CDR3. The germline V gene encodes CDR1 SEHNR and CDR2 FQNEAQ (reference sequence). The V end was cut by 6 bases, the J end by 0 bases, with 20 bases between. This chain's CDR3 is CASSPSRGVVATNEKLFF. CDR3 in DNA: TGTGCCAGCAGTCCCTCCAGGGGCGTAGTTGCAACTAATGAAAAACTGTTTTTT.

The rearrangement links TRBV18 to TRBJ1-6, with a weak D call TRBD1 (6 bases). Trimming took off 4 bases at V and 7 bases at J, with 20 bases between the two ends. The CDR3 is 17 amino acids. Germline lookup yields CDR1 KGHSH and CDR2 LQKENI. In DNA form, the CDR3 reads TGTGCCAGCTCACACTTCGACAGGTTAACTCTAAATTCACCCCTCCACTTT. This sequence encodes CASSHFDRLTLNSPLHF.

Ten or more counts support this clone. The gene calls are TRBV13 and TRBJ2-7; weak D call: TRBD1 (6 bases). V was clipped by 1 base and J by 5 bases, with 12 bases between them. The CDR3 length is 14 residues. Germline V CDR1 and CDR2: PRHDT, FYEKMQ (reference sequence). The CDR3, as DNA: TGTGCCAGCAGCTTAGAGGGGGAAGCCCACGAGCAGTACTTC. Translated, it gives CASSLEGEAHEQYF.

The CDR3 spells CASSLEGRVGEQYF. The CDR3 DNA follows: TGTGCCAGCAGCTTAGAAGGTAGGGTCGGCGAGCAGTACTTC. The chain links TRBV11-2 to TRBJ2-7; no clear D gene. The V gene lost 0 bases and the J gene lost 6 bases, with 12 bases spanning the gap. This CDR3 is 14 amino acids long. Germline loops: CDR1 SGHAT, CDR2 FQNNGV.

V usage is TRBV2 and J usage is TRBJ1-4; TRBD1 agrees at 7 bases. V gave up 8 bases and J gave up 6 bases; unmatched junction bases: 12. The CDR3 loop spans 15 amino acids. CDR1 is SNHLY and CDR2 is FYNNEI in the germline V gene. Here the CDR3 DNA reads TGTGCCAGCCTCCAAGACAGGGCCAGGGATGAAAAACTGTTTTTT. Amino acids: CASLQDRARDEKLFF.

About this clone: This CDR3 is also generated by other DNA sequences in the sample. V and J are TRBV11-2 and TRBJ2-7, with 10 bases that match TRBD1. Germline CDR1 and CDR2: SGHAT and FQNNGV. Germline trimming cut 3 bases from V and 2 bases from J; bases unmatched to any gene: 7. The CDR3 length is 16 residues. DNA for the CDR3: TGTGCCAGCAGCTTGGGCCCCGGGACAGGGGCCTACGAGCAGTACTTC. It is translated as CASSLGPGTGAYEQYF.

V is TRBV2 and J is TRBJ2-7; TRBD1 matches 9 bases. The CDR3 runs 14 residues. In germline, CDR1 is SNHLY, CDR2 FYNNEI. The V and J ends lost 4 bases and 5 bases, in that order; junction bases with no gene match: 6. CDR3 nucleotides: TGTGCCAGCAGTGCCCCGCACAGGGGGCACGAGCAGTACTTC. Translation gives CASSAPHRGHEQYF.

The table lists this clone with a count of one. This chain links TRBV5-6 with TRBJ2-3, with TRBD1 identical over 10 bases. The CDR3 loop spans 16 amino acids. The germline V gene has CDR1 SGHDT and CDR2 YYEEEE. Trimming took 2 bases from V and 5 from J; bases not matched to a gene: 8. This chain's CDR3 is CASSFQTGGVIDTQYF. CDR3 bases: TGTGCCAGCAGCTTTCAGACAGGGGGCGTAATAGATACGCAGTATTTT.

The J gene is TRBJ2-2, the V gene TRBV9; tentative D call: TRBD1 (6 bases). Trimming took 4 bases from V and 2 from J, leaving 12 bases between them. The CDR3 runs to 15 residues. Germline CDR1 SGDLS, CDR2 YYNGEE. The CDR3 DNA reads TGTGCCAGCAGCCCCACAGGGTCAAACACCGGGGAGCTGTTTTTT. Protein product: CASSPTGSNTGELFF. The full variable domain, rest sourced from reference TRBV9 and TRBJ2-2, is DSGVTQTPKHLITATGQRVTLRCSPRSGDLSVYWYQQSLDQGLQFLIQYYNGEERAKGNILERFSAQQFPDLHSELNLSSLELGDSALYFCASSPTGSNTGELFFGEGSRLTVL.

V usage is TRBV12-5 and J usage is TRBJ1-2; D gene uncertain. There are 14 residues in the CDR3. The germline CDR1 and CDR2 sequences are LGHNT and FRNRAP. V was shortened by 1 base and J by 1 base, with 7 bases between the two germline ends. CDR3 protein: CASGLGHSNYGYTF. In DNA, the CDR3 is TGTGCTAGTGGTTTGGGACACAGTAACTATGGCTACACCTTC.

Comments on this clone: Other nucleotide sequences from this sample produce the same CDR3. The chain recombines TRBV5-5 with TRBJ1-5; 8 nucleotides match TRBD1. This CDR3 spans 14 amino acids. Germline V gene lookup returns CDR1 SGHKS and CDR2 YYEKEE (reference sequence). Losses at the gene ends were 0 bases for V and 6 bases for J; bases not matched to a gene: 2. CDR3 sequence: CASSLAGGGQPQHF. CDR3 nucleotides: TGTGCCAGCAGCTTGGCAGGGGGCGGTCAGCCCCAGCATTTT.

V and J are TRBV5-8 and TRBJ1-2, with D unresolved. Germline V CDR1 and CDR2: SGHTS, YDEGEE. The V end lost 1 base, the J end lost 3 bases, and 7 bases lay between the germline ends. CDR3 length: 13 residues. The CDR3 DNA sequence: TGTGCCAGCAGCTTGTTGGGAGACTATGGCTACACCTTC. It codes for CASSLLGDYGYTF. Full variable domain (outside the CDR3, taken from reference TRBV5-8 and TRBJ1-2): EAGVTQSPTHLIKTRGQQATLRCSPISGHTSVYWYQQALGLGLQFLLWYDEGEERNRGNFPPRFSGRQFPNYSSELNVNALELEDSALYLCASSLLGDYGYTFGSGTRLTVV.

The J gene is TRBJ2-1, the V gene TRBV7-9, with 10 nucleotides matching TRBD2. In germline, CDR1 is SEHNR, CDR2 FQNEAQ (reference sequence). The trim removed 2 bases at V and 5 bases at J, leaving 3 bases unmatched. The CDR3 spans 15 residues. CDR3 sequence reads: CASSLTSGTNNEQFF. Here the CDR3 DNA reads TGTGCCAGCAGCTTAACTAGCGGGACTAACAATGAGCAGTTCTTC.

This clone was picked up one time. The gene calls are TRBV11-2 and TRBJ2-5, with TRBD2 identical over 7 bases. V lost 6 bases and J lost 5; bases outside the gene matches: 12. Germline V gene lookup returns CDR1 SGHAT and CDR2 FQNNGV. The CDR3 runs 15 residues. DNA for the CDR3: TGTGCCAGCAGATTTCGTGGCGGGAGAGACGAGACCCAGTACTTC. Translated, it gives CASRFRGGRDETQYF.

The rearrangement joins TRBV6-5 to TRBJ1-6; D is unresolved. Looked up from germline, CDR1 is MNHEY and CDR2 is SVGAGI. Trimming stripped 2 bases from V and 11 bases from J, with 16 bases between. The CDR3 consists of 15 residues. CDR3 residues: CASSYREGVWTPLHF. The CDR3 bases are TGTGCCAGCAGTTACCGAGAAGGTGTATGGACACCCCTCCACTTT.

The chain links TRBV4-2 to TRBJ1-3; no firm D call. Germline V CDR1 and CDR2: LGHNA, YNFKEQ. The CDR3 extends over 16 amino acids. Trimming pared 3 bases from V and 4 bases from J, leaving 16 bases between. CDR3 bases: TGTGCCAGCAGCCAGGCTACTAACGGCGAGGGAAACACCATATATTTT. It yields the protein CASSQATNGEGNTIYF.